The rows below give T cell receptor beta chains drawn from one sample of a study of T cell clones after liver transplantation. Assay: immunoSEQ multiplex PCR; the TCRdb copy retains only in-frame clones and omits some. In the table there are tens of thousands of clones, about two thirds of which are singletons. The specimen comprised CD4+ T cells from blood, sampled before liver transplant. These receptors all stem from a human donor who received a liver transplant. Both conserved end residues are part of each CDR3. D genes are given only for firm matches. The listing skips clone size in some rows; elsewhere it reads once, few, many or a size class.

clone_size d_call j_call v_call cdr3_aa cdr3_nt
NA NA TRBJ2-7 TRBV5-6 CASSLGGGGYEQYF TGTGCCAGCAGCCTTGGAGGGGGCGGGTACGAGCAGTACTTC
NA NA TRBJ1-5 TRBV5-5 CASSLWAGGQPQHF TGTGCCAGCAGCTTGTGGGCGGGAGGCCAGCCCCAGCATTTT
once TRBD2 TRBJ2-7 TRBV7-2 CASSHQGGPYEQYF TGTGCCAGCAGCCATCAGGGAGGGCCCTACGAGCAGTACTTC
few NA TRBJ1-2 TRBV18 CASSPGLLRNYGYTF TGTGCCAGCTCACCGGGGCTCCTCCGGAACTATGGCTACACCTTC
NA NA TRBJ1-6 TRBV4-1 CASSQDHRVHSPLHF TGCGCCAGCAGCCAAGATCACAGGGTTCACTCACCCCTCCACTTT
many NA TRBJ1-6 TRBV25-1 CASSGPEGSNSPLHF TGTGCCAGCAGCGGTCCGGAGGGTAGTAATTCACCCCTCCACTTT
few NA TRBJ1-4 TRBV28 CASRRDPDEKLFF TGTGCCAGCAGGCGGGACCCGGATGAAAAACTGTTTTTT
once TRBD1 TRBJ1-1 TRBV4-1 CASNPQGTGGSKAFF TGCGCCAGCAACCCTCAAGGGACAGGTGGGTCGAAAGCTTTCTTT
few NA TRBJ1-5 TRBV5-1 CASSLTPGSNQPQHF TGCGCCAGCAGCTTAACTCCCGGGAGCAATCAGCCCCAGCATTTT
NA NA TRBJ1-5 TRBV4-2 CASSQRPGDSQPQHF TGTGCCAGCAGCCAACGACCCGGAGACAGTCAGCCCCAGCATTTT
NA NA TRBJ2-1 TRBV7-3 CASSLYRVVGSGNEQFF TGTGCCAGCAGCTTATACAGGGTGGTGGGGTCGGGGAATGAGCAGTTCTTC
few NA TRBJ1-1 TRBV5-1 CASSLASAGLAVGTEAFF TGCGCCAGCAGCTTGGCTAGTGCGGGTCTGGCCGTGGGGACTGAAGCTTTCTTT
NA NA TRBJ2-1 TRBV7-2 CASSLVARHANEQFF TGTGCCAGCAGCTTAGTGGCGCGGCACGCGAATGAGCAGTTCTTC
NA NA TRBJ2-3 TRBV30 CAWSKLLTDTQYF TGTGCCTGGAGTAAACTTCTCACAGATACGCAGTATTTT
NA NA TRBJ1-1 TRBV19 CASSSGTRDTEAFF TGTGCCAGTAGTTCCGGAACACGGGACACTGAAGCTTTCTTT
NA TRBD1 TRBJ2-7 TRBV11-2 CASSLSTGTDISYEQYF TGTGCCAGCAGCTTATCCACCGGGACAGATATTTCCTACGAGCAGTACTTC
NA NA TRBJ1-2 TRBV6-1 CASSVSNYGYTF TGTGCCAGCAGTGTCAGTAACTATGGCTACACCTTC
NA NA TRBJ2-1 TRBV2 CASSESGLYNEQFF TGTGCCAGCAGTGAATCGGGTCTGTACAATGAGCAGTTCTTC
NA TRBD2 TRBJ2-7 TRBV7-2 CASTPRGGDLSYEQYF TGTGCCAGCACCCCCCGGGGGGGGGACCTTTCCTACGAGCAGTACTTC
NA NA TRBJ2-2 TRBV5-5 CASSKVDSNLRGELFF TGTGCCAGCAGCAAAGTCGACTCTAACTTAAGGGGGGAGCTGTTTTTT
NA NA TRBJ1-1 TRBV6-1 CASKVPGGTEAFF TGTGCCAGCAAAGTCCCGGGGGGAACTGAAGCTTTCTTT
NA TRBD1 TRBJ1-1 TRBV30 CAWGVMGTGRTEAFF TGTGCCTGGGGCGTTATGGGGACAGGTAGAACTGAAGCTTTCTTT
many NA TRBJ1-3 TRBV7-2 CASSSLRVLSGNTIYF TGTGCCAGCAGCTCCCTCAGGGTATTGAGTGGAAACACCATATATTTT
NA TRBD2 TRBJ2-5 TRBV10-3 CAISESLAGQETQYF TGTGCCATCAGTGAGTCGCTAGCGGGACAAGAGACCCAGTACTTC
NA NA TRBJ2-5 TRBV2 CASSYQEETQYF TGTGCCAGCTCCTACCAGGAAGAGACCCAGTACTTC
NA TRBD1 TRBJ1-2 TRBV28 CASRTPDRAHGYTF TGTGCCAGCAGAACTCCGGACAGGGCCCATGGCTACACCTTC
few TRBD1 TRBJ1-5 TRBV18 CASSPATGDNQPQHF TGTGCCAGCTCACCAGCGACAGGGGACAATCAGCCCCAGCATTTT
NA NA TRBJ1-1 TRBV7-7 CASSLDKNTEAFF TGTGCTAGCAGCTTAGATAAGAACACTGAAGCTTTCTTT
NA TRBD1 TRBJ2-3 TRBV5-6 CASSPGTGLQLSTDTQYF TGTGCCAGCAGCCCCGGGACAGGACTACAACTAAGCACAGATACGCAGTATTTT
NA TRBD2 TRBJ2-7 TRBV28 CASSKSGGASYEQYF TGTGCCAGCAGTAAGAGCGGGGGGGCTAGCTACGAGCAGTACTTC
NA TRBD1 TRBJ2-7 TRBV2 CASSLDREYEQYF TGTGCCAGCAGTCTAGACAGGGAGTACGAGCAGTACTTC
NA TRBD1 TRBJ2-7 TRBV5-5 CASSLFTGGQGEQYF TGTGCCAGCAGCTTGTTTACAGGGGGCCAGGGGGAGCAGTACTTC
NA NA TRBJ1-1 TRBV5-4 CASSSTGTEAFF TGTGCCAGCAGCTCGACGGGGACTGAAGCTTTCTTT